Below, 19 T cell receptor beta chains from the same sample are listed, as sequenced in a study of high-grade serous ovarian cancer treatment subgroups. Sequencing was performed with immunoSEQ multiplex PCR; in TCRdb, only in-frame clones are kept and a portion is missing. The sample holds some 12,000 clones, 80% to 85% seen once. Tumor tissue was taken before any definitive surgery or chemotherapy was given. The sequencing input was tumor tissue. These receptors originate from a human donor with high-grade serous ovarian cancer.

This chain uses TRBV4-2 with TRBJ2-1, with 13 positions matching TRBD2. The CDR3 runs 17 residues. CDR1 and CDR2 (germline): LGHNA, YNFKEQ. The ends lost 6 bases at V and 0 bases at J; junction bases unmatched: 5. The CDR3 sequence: CASSPWTSGSSYNEQFF. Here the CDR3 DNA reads TGTGCCAGCAGTCCCTGGACTAGCGGGAGCTCCTACAATGAGCAGTTCTTC.

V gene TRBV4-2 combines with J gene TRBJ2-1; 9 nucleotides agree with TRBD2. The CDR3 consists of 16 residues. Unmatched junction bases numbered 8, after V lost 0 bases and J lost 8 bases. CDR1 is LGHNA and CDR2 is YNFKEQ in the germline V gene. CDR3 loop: CASSQDPGTSMDEQFF. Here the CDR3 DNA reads TGTGCCAGCAGCCAAGACCCCGGGACTAGCATGGATGAGCAGTTCTTC.

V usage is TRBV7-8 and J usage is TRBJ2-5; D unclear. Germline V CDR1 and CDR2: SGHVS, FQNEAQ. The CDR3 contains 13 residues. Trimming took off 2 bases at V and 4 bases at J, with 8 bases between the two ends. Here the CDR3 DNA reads TGTGCCAGCAGCTTAAGGGTCAGAGAGACCCAGTACTTC. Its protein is CASSLRVRETQYF.

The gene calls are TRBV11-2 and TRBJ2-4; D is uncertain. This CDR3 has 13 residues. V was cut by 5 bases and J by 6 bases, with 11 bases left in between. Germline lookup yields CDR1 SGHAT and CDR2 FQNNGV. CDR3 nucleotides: TGTGCCAGCAGCGGTGATCTGGGAAACATTCAGTACTTC. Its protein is CASSGDLGNIQYF.

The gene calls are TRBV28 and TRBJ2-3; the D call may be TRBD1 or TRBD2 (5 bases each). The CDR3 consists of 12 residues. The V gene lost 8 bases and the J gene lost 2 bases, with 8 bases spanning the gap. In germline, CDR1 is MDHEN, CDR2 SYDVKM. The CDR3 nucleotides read TGTGCCAGCGTGGGGGACACAGATACGCAGTATTTT. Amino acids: CASVGDTDTQYF. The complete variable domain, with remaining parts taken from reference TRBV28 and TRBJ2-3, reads DVKVTQSSRYLVKRTGEKVFLECVQDMDHENMFWYRQDPGLGLRLIYFSYDVKMKEKGDIPEGYSVSREKKERFSLILESASTNQTSMYLCASVGDTDTQYFGPGTRLTVL.

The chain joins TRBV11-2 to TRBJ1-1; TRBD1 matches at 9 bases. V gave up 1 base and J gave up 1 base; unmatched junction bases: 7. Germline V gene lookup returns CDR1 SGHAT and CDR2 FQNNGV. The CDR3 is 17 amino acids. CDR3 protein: CASSLAGTGSRNTEAFF. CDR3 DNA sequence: TGTGCCAGCAGCTTAGCCGGGACAGGGAGTAGGAACACTGAAGCTTTCTTT.

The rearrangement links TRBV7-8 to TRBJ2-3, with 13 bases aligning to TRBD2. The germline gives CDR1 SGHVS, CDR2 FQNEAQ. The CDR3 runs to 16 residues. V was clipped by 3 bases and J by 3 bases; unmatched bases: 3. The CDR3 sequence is CASSFGTSGKTDTQYF. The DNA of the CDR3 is TGTGCCAGCAGCTTCGGGACTAGCGGGAAAACAGATACGCAGTATTTT.

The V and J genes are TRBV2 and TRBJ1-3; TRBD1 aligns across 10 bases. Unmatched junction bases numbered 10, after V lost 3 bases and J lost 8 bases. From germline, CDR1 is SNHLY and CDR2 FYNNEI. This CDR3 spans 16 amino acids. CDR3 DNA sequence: TGTGCCAGCAGTGAGCTCGGGACAGGGGTGATGCACACCATATATTTT. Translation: CASSELGTGVMHTIYF.

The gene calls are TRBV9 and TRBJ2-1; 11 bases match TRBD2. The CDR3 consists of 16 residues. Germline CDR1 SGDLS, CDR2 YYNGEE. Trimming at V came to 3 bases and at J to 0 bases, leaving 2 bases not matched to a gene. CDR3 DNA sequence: TGTGCCAGCAGCGGACTAGCGGGGAGCTCCTACAATGAGCAGTTCTTC. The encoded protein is CASSGLAGSSYNEQFF.

The CDR3: CASRHGTGFLTF. The DNA for the CDR3 is TGTGCCAGCAGGCACGGGACAGGGTTTCTCACCTTC. V is TRBV28 and J is TRBJ1-2, with 9 bases identical to TRBD1. Trimming at V came to 6 bases and at J to 13 bases, leaving 9 bases not matched to a gene. The germline gives CDR1 MDHEN, CDR2 SYDVKM. This CDR3 spans 12 amino acids.

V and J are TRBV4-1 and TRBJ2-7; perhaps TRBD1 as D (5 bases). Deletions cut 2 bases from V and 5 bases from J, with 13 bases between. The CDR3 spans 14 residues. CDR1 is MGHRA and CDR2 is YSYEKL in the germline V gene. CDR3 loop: CASSQSTTVHEQYF. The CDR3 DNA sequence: TGCGCCAGCAGCCAATCCACGACAGTCCACGAGCAGTACTTC.

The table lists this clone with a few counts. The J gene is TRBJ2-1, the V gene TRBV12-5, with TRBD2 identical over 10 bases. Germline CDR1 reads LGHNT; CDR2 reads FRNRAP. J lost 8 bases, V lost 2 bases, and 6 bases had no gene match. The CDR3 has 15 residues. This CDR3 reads CASGLSLAGVDEQFF. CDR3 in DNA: TGTGCTAGTGGTTTGTCCCTAGCGGGAGTAGATGAGCAGTTCTTC.

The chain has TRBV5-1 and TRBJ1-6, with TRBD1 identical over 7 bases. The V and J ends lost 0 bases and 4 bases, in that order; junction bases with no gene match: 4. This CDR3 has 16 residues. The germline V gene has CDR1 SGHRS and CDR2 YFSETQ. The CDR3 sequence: CASSLDRGRYNSPLHF. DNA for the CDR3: TGCGCCAGCAGCTTGGACAGGGGCCGGTATAATTCACCCCTCCACTTT.

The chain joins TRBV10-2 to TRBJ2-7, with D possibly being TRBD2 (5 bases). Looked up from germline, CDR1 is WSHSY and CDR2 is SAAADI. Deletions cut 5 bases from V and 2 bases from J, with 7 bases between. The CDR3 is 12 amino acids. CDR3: CASSNGAYEQYF. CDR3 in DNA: TGCGCCAGCAGTAACGGGGCCTACGAGCAGTACTTC.

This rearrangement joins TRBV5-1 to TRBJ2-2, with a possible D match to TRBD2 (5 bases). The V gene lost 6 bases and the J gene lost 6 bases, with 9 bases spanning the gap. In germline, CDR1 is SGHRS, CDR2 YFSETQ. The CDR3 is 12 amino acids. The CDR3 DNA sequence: TGCGCCAGCAACCACGGGGCCGGGGAGCTGTTTTTT. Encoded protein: CASNHGAGELFF.

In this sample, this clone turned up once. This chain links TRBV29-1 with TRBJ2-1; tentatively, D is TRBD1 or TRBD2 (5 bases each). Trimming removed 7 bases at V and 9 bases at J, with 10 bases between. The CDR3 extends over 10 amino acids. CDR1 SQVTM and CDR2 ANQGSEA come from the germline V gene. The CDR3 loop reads CSGGFGEQFF. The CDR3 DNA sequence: TGCAGCGGGGGGTTCGGTGAGCAGTTCTTC.

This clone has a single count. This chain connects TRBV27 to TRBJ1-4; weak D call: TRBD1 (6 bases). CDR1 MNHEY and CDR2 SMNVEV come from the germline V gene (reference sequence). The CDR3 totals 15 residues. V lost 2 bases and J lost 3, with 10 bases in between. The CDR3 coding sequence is TGTGCCAGCAGTTTAAGGGACACCGCTAATGAAAAACTGTTTTTT. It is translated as CASSLRDTANEKLFF.

The CDR3 sequence is CASSTGYTEAFF. CDR3 nucleotides: TGTGCCAGTAGCACAGGCTACACTGAAGCTTTCTTT. The gene calls are TRBV19 and TRBJ1-1; TRBD1 might be the D (5 bases). Per germline, CDR1 LNHDA and CDR2 SQIVND (reference sequence). V gave up 6 bases and J gave up 3 bases, with 8 bases separating them. The CDR3 length is 12 residues.

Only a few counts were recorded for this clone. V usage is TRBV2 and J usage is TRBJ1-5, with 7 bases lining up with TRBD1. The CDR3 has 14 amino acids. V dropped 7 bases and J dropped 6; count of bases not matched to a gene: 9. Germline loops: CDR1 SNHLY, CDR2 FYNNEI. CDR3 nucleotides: TGTGCCAGCACCCACAGGGGAGTGGGTCAGCCCCAGCATTTT. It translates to CASTHRGVGQPQHF.